Shown below are 31 T cell receptor beta chains from a single sample sequenced in a study of technical replicates of blood from a few donors. The method was immunoSEQ multiplex PCR; TCRdb's version includes in-frame clones alone and lacks a portion of them. The table shows more than 65,000 clones, with about 90% occurring only once. Material: T cells isolated from PBMCs. These receptors came from a human donor in good health.

About this clone: A junction end diverges from the germline sequence, so it may reflect a read error. The chain links TRBV9 to TRBJ2-1; 10 nucleotides match TRBD2. Germline assignment: CDR1 SGDLS and CDR2 YYNGEE. This CDR3 contains 13 residues. Written as DNA, the CDR3 is TGTGCCAGCAGCGTAGAGCTAGCGGGAGATCTAATCTTC. Its protein is CASSVELAGDLIF.

The rearrangement links TRBV30 to TRBJ2-5; 10 bases map to TRBD1. This CDR3 comprises 13 residues. The germline CDR1 and CDR2 sequences are GTSNPN and SVGIG (reference sequence). V lost 4 bases and J lost 5; bases outside the gene matches: 4. This CDR3 is CAWKTGGAETQYF. In DNA form, the CDR3 reads TGTGCCTGGAAGACAGGGGGCGCGGAGACCCAGTACTTC.

This clone was observed once. The rearrangement uses TRBV7-9 and TRBJ2-7; 7 bases are shared with TRBD1. Germline trimming cut 4 bases from V and 2 bases from J; bases unmatched to any gene: 5. Per germline, CDR1 SEHNR and CDR2 FQNEAQ (reference sequence). This CDR3 has 14 amino acids. The CDR3 sequence: CASSSTGITYEQYF. The CDR3, as DNA: TGTGCCAGCAGCTCGACAGGGATAACCTACGAGCAGTACTTC.

V gene TRBV5-4 combines with J gene TRBJ2-7; 9 positions match TRBD2. The germline CDR1 and CDR2 sequences are SGHNT and YYREEE (reference sequence). The V and J ends lost 3 bases and 3 bases, in that order; junction bases with no gene match: 10. The CDR3 runs to 16 residues. CDR3 residues: CASSSLGGRAYYEQYF. The CDR3 DNA is TGTGCCAGCAGCTCATTAGGCGGGAGGGCCTACTACGAGCAGTACTTC.

This clone was observed a single time. This chain joins TRBV9 and TRBJ2-5; 10 nucleotides line up with TRBD1. Trimming at V came to 2 bases and at J to 5 bases, leaving 6 bases not matched to a gene. The CDR3 is 15 residues long. Germline CDR1 reads SGDLS; CDR2 reads YYNGEE. CDR3 nucleotide sequence: TGTGCCAGCAGCGTTTGGACAGGGGGTGGGGAGACCCAGTACTTC. Its protein product is CASSVWTGGGETQYF.

Comment on this clone: The junction differs from germline at one of its ends, possibly a read error. This chain uses TRBV20-1 with TRBJ1-2; 10 bases align to TRBD1. The germline gives CDR1 DFQATT, CDR2 SNEGSKA (reference sequence). The CDR3 is made up of 11 amino acids. CDR3 bases: TGCAGTGCTAGGGTGAGACAGGGGGCTATCTTC. Translated: CSARVRQGAIF.

This CDR3 is CAWRTQGAITNEKLFF. The CDR3, as DNA: TGTGCCTGGAGGACACAGGGGGCAATAACTAATGAAAAACTGTTTTTT. The V and J genes are TRBV30 and TRBJ1-4, with 9 positions matching TRBD1. J was trimmed by 1 base and V by 3 bases; bases with no gene match: 6. The CDR3 is 16 amino acids. Per the germline V gene, CDR1 is GTSNPN and CDR2 is SVGIG (reference sequence).

The chain links TRBV11-1 to TRBJ1-1; no definite D call. Trimming removed 5 bases from V and 1 base from J, with 5 bases in between. Germline V gives CDR1 SGHAT, CDR2 FQDESV (reference sequence). The CDR3 totals 12 residues. The CDR3 DNA follows: TGTGCCAGCAGCCCCCAGAACACTGAAGCTTTCTTT. This gives the protein CASSPQNTEAFF.

The chain is built from TRBV19 and TRBJ2-6; a weak D match, TRBD1 (5 bases). In germline, CDR1 is LNHDA, CDR2 SQIVND (reference sequence). This CDR3 has 15 amino acids. Trimming stripped 7 bases from V and 1 base from J, with 11 bases between. Here the CDR3 reads CASTPTGSGANVLTF. DNA of the CDR3: TGTGCCAGTACCCCTACAGGTTCTGGGGCCAACGTCCTGACTTTC.

V and J are TRBV29-1 and TRBJ1-3, with D tentatively TRBD1 (6 bases). Trimming took 2 bases from V and 2 from J, leaving 13 bases between them. The length of the CDR3 is 15 residues. Germline V gene lookup returns CDR1 SQVTM and CDR2 ANQGSEA. Written as DNA, the CDR3 is TGCAGCGTTGAACAGGGGTTCAGTCCTGGAAACACCATATATTTT. Translation: CSVEQGFSPGNTIYF.

The V gene is TRBV11-2, the J gene TRBJ2-5, with D possibly matching TRBD1 (7 bases). The ends were cut back, 3 bases at V and 5 bases at J, with 19 bases in the middle. CDR3 length equals 16 residues. CDR1 SGHAT and CDR2 FQNNGV come from the germline V gene. CDR3 region: CASSFRGNLGRETQYF. The CDR3 DNA follows: TGTGCCAGCAGCTTCAGGGGGAACTTGGGGAGGGAGACCCAGTACTTC.

The chain uses TRBV6-5 and TRBJ2-2; D is ambiguous. Looked up from germline, CDR1 is MNHEY and CDR2 is SVGAGI. The V end lost 2 bases, the J end lost 3 bases, and 7 bases lay between the germline ends. The CDR3 is 14 residues long. CDR3 DNA sequence: TGTGCCAGCAGTTACAACTTACACACCGGGGAGCTGTTTTTT. It yields the protein CASSYNLHTGELFF.

J is TRBJ2-3 and V is TRBV10-3, with 9 bases lining up with TRBD1. J gave up 2 bases and V 2 bases, and 5 bases lay outside the gene matches. Looked up from germline, CDR1 is ENHRY and CDR2 is SYGVKD. The CDR3 is 16 amino acids. As DNA, the CDR3 is TGTGCCATCAGTGAGAACAGGGGGCTTGACACAGATACGCAGTATTTT. Translation: CAISENRGLDTDTQYF.

In this sample, this clone turned up once. V gene TRBV10-2 combines with J gene TRBJ2-7; TRBD1 is a possible D gene (7 bases). Trimming removed 2 bases from V and 5 bases from J, with 16 bases in between. Germline V gene data show CDR1 as WSHSY and CDR2 as SAAADI. The CDR3 is 15 amino acids. The CDR3 protein is CASSEDREAYHEQYF. The CDR3 DNA reads as TGCGCCAGCAGTGAGGACAGGGAGGCGTACCACGAGCAGTACTTC.

V gene TRBV30 combines with J gene TRBJ2-5; TRBD2 aligns across 7 bases. V lost 0 bases to trimming and J lost 6 bases; unmatched junction nucleotides: 19. The CDR3 spans 18 residues. CDR1 is GTSNPN and CDR2 is SVGIG in the germline V gene (reference sequence). Here the CDR3 reads CAWSVLGGRGLYLQTQYF. The CDR3 coding sequence is TGTGCCTGGAGTGTTTTGGGCGGGAGAGGCCTTTACTTGCAGACCCAGTACTTC.

This CDR3 is CASSLRQGLNQPQHF. The DNA for the CDR3 is TGTGCCAGCAGTCTTCGACAGGGCCTCAATCAGCCCCAGCATTTT. V gene TRBV28 combines with J gene TRBJ1-5; 7 bases fit TRBD1. The germline CDR1 and CDR2 sequences are MDHEN and SYDVKM. V gave up 5 bases and J gave up 3 bases; unmatched junction bases: 7. The CDR3 is made up of 15 amino acids.

V gene TRBV27 combines with J gene TRBJ2-3; 8 bases agree with TRBD1. The junction had 7 bases not matched to a gene; V was cut back by 6 bases and J by 2 bases. CDR3 size: 15 residues. The germline V gene encodes CDR1 MNHEY and CDR2 SMNVEV (reference sequence). CDR3 coding DNA: TGTGCCAGCAGATTTACAGGGGGTAACACAGATACGCAGTATTTT. Protein product: CASRFTGGNTDTQYF.

CDR3 DNA: TGTGCCAGCAGCCTAGACATCTCTGGGGCCAACGTCCTGACTTTC. As protein: CASSLDISGANVLTF. The J gene is TRBJ2-6, the V gene TRBV7-9; no firm D call. Germline V gene data show CDR1 as SEHNR and CDR2 as FQNEAQ (reference sequence). The CDR3 consists of 15 residues. Trimming shortened V by 5 bases and J by 0 bases, and 8 bases separated the two germline ends.

The chain uses TRBV14 and TRBJ1-2; D gene unclear. The CDR3 is 14 residues long. V lost 1 base to trimming and J lost 4 bases, with 10 bases between them. Germline V lookup: CDR1 SGHDN, CDR2 FVKESK. CDR3 protein: CASSQGRNGYGYTF. CDR3 DNA: TGTGCCAGCAGCCAAGGTAGAAACGGCTATGGCTACACCTTC.

The chain uses TRBV15 and TRBJ2-5; no definite D call. V was clipped by 0 bases and J by 0 bases, with 8 bases between them. The CDR3 is made up of 15 amino acids. Germline loops: CDR1 LNHNV, CDR2 YYDKDF (reference sequence). DNA for the CDR3: TGTGCCACCAGCAGAGAGATACAACACCAAGAGACCCAGTACTTC. Amino acids: CATSREIQHQETQYF.

In this sample, this clone turned up once. The rearrangement links TRBV9 to TRBJ2-2; maybe TRBD2 (5 bases). V shed 2 bases and J shed 0 bases, with 8 bases lying between them. The CDR3 loop spans 15 amino acids. Germline CDR1 reads SGDLS; CDR2 reads YYNGEE. The CDR3 reads CASSVSGTNTGELFF. CDR3 DNA sequence: TGTGCCAGCAGCGTCTCGGGGACGAACACCGGGGAGCTGTTTTTT.

The chain combines TRBV5-3 with TRBJ1-2; D unclear. TRBV5-3 falls under the ORF class, with uncertain function. Trimming took 0 bases from V and 8 from J, leaving 14 bases between them. The CDR3 runs 14 residues. The CDR3 protein is CARSLGLFPGGYTF. The DNA of the CDR3 is TGTGCCAGAAGCTTGGGACTCTTCCCGGGGGGCTACACCTTC.

The rearrangement uses TRBV6-1 and TRBJ2-7; 7 nucleotides line up with TRBD1. This CDR3 has 15 amino acids. With V trimmed by 4 bases and J by 9 bases, 15 bases remained unmatched. The V gene's germline CDR1 is MNHNS and CDR2 SASEGT. The CDR3, as DNA: TGTGCCAGCAGTGGCCATTCGGGACAGCCCCAAGGGCAGTACTTC. This translates into CASSGHSGQPQGQYF.

CDR3 sequence (DNA): TGTGCCAGCAGCTTAGTACAGGGCCAGAATCAGCCCCAGCATTTT. Amino acids: CASSLVQGQNQPQHF. This sequence joins TRBV7-8 and TRBJ1-5; D may be TRBD1 (6 bases). The germline V gene has CDR1 SGHVS and CDR2 FQNEAQ. The length of the CDR3 is 15 residues. The V end was cut by 1 base, the J end by 4 bases, with 11 bases between.

V is TRBV7-9 and J is TRBJ1-2; 7 bases are shared with TRBD1. In germline, CDR1 is SEHNR, CDR2 FQNEAQ (reference sequence). The CDR3 consists of 13 residues. Unmatched junction bases numbered 4, after V lost 4 bases and J lost 5 bases. CDR3 coding DNA: TGTGCCAGCAGCTGGGGACAGCAGTATGGCTACACCTTC. Translation gives CASSWGQQYGYTF.

The V gene is TRBV19, the J gene TRBJ1-5; D gene unclear. The V end lost 3 bases, the J end lost 4 bases, and 10 bases lay between the germline ends. CDR1 LNHDA and CDR2 SQIVND come from the germline V gene (reference sequence). The CDR3 is 14 amino acids. The CDR3 coding sequence is TGTGCCAGTAGTATTAAGTCGGGGAATCAGCCCCAGCATTTT. This sequence encodes CASSIKSGNQPQHF.

The chain couples TRBV5-1 to TRBJ2-2; no clear D gene. Trimming took off 4 bases at V and 4 bases at J, with 11 bases between the two ends. The germline gives CDR1 SGHRS, CDR2 YFSETQ. The CDR3 extends over 14 amino acids. The CDR3 coding sequence is TGCGCCAGCAGCCCCGACACCCCCACCGGGGAGCTGTTTTTT. Its protein is CASSPDTPTGELFF.

V gene TRBV19 combines with J gene TRBJ2-1; TRBD1 might be the D (6 bases). Trimming left V 7 bases short and J 4 bases short, with 14 bases between. The CDR3 contains 14 residues. CDR1 LNHDA and CDR2 SQIVND come from the germline V gene (reference sequence). The CDR3 sequence: CASTEDREYNEQFF. The CDR3 DNA reads as TGTGCCAGTACCGAGGACAGAGAATACAATGAGCAGTTCTTC.

This chain connects TRBV5-6 to TRBJ2-7; 9 bases are shared with TRBD1. The CDR3 runs 14 residues. Germline lookup yields CDR1 SGHDT and CDR2 YYEEEE. Losses at the gene ends were 0 bases for V and 4 bases for J; bases not matched to a gene: 2. The CDR3 spells CASSLGDRVYEQYF. As DNA, the CDR3 is TGTGCCAGCAGCTTGGGGGACAGGGTGTACGAGCAGTACTTC.

J is TRBJ1-1 and V is TRBV5-1; D is unresolved. The germline V gene encodes CDR1 SGHRS and CDR2 YFSETQ. V was clipped by 3 bases and J by 3 bases, with 3 bases between them. The CDR3 sequence is 11 residues long. The CDR3 loop is CASSSYTEAFF. The CDR3 coding sequence is TGCGCCAGCAGCTCTTACACTGAAGCTTTCTTT.

The J gene is TRBJ1-2, the V gene TRBV27, with a weak D call TRBD1 (6 bases). This CDR3 has 14 amino acids. Germline V gives CDR1 MNHEY, CDR2 SMNVEV (reference sequence). Trimming left V 6 bases short and J 2 bases short, with 13 bases between. The CDR3 region is CASSISDRNYGYTF. Written as DNA, the CDR3 is TGTGCCAGCAGCATATCGGACAGAAACTATGGCTACACCTTC.